The present TCR beta chain was sequenced within a study of beta chain features in type 1 diabetes. Study outcomes and limitations: Across all four CD4+ subsets, people with type 1 diabetes showed modestly shorter TCRB CDR3s.

On this clone: The antigen is not known.

The authors reverse transcribed all of the isolated RNA, so sequencing captured expressed TCRB transcripts. Here immunoSEQ multiplex PCR was the method, and the copy in TCRdb shows in-frame clones only, minus some. The sample has roughly 160,000 clones, approximately 7.8% seen once. The sequencing input was central memory CD4+ T cells from blood. The clonotype originates from a middle-aged woman with type 1 diabetes.

The DNA for the CDR3 is TGTGCCAGCAGCTTAAATCCGTATGAAAAACTGTTTTTT. Its protein product is CASSLNPYEKLFF. V gene TRBV7-2 combines with J gene TRBJ1-4; D unresolved. Germline CDR1 reads SGHTA; CDR2 reads FQGNSA. This CDR3 region has 13 residues. V lost 2 bases and J lost 6, with 7 bases in between.